These 9 T cell receptor beta chains were sequenced from one sample in a study of PD-1 blockade in classical Hodgkin lymphoma. The table came from immunoSEQ multiplex PCR; TCRdb's copy has only in-frame clones and leaves some out. The sample lists about 28,000 clones; around three quarters were seen once. Stated time point: cycle 4 day 1 (C4D1), after less than seven weeks of nivolumab. There was relapse after autologous stem cell transplantation in every patient, and there was variation in brentuximab vedotin exposure. Sequenced material: peripheral blood mononuclear cells (PBMCs), taken before the fourth cycle of nivolumab. The source is a human donor with classical Hodgkin lymphoma.

As for this clone: The junction does not match germline at one end; this may be a read error. The chain recombines TRBV6-1 with TRBJ2-7; a possible D gene is TRBD2 (6 bases). Germline CDR1 and CDR2: MNHNS and SASEGT. This CDR3 has 11 amino acids. In DNA form, the CDR3 reads TGTGCCAGCGGACTTCGGGACTTCCTGCTGTTC. Protein sequence: CASGLRDFLLF.

This chain uses TRBV2 with TRBJ2-3, with 9 bases lining up with TRBD2. The CDR3 is 17 amino acids. Germline loops: CDR1 SNHLY, CDR2 FYNNEI. Losses at the gene ends were 0 bases for V and 4 bases for J; bases not matched to a gene: 8. The CDR3 sequence is CASSEARGGRAPDTQYF. DNA for the CDR3: TGTGCCAGCAGTGAAGCGAGGGGCGGGAGGGCCCCAGATACGCAGTATTTT.

This clone was recorded a few times. The gene calls are TRBV19 and TRBJ2-2, with D perhaps TRBD1 or TRBD2 (5 bases each). This CDR3 region has 16 residues. V shed 7 bases and J shed 0 bases, with 15 bases lying between them. The germline gives CDR1 LNHDA, CDR2 SQIVND (reference sequence). CDR3 sequence reads: CASTNPGPSNTGELFF. The CDR3 nucleotides are TGTGCCAGTACCAATCCGGGACCCTCGAACACCGGGGAGCTGTTTTTT. The complete variable domain, with remaining parts taken from reference TRBV19 and TRBJ2-2, reads DGGITQSPKYLFRKEGQNVTLSCEQNLNHDAMYWYRQDPGQGLRLIYYSQIVNDFQKGDIAEGYSVSREKKESFPLTVTSAQKNPTAFYLCASTNPGPSNTGELFFGEGSRLTVL.

The rearrangement joins TRBV18 to TRBJ2-1, with 12 positions matching TRBD2. The V gene end was trimmed by 3 bases and the J gene end by 3 bases; junction bases not matched to a gene: 3. Germline V gives CDR1 KGHSH, CDR2 LQKENI. This CDR3 contains 16 residues. CDR3 in DNA: TGTGCCAGCTCACCTTTGACTAGCGGGAGCTACAATGAGCAGTTCTTC. Amino acid sequence: CASSPLTSGSYNEQFF.

The genes are TRBV11-2 and TRBJ2-2; D is ambiguous. The V and J ends lost 5 bases and 8 bases respectively, with 12 bases between them. Germline assignment: CDR1 SGHAT and CDR2 FQNNGV. This CDR3 has 13 amino acids. The CDR3 reads CASSLFAVGELFF. Written as DNA, the CDR3 is TGTGCCAGCAGCCTCTTTGCCGTAGGGGAGCTGTTTTTT.

The chain couples TRBV5-8 to TRBJ2-7, with D perhaps assigned TRBD1 or TRBD2 (6 bases each). Germline lookup yields CDR1 SGHTS and CDR2 YDEGEE. V lost 4 bases and J 6 bases, leaving 14 bases between the germline ends. The CDR3 sequence is 13 residues long. The CDR3 coding sequence is TGTGCCAGCAGCCTGAGGGGGGCTGGCGAGCAGTACTTC. Protein sequence: CASSLRGAGEQYF.

J is TRBJ2-2 and V is TRBV6-1; 9 bases are a match to TRBD2. V shed 8 bases and J 0 bases; nucleotides not matched to a gene: 4. Germline CDR1 MNHNS, CDR2 SASEGT. CDR3 length: 15 amino acids. As DNA, the CDR3 is TGTGCCAGCGCCCGACTAGCGGCGAACACCGGGGAGCTGTTTTTT. Translating it yields CASARLAANTGELFF.

The chain is built from TRBV9 and TRBJ2-7; 11 bases align to TRBD2. Trimming cost V 7 bases and J 6 bases; bases outside gene matches: 9. The CDR3 runs 14 residues. Germline CDR1 reads SGDLS; CDR2 reads YYNGEE. CDR3 in DNA: TGTGCCAGCGTTAGACTAGCGGGACTACGCGAGCAGTACTTC. Translating it yields CASVRLAGLREQYF. Full variable domain (remainder filled in from reference TRBV9 and TRBJ2-7): DSGVTQTPKHLITATGQRVTLRCSPRSGDLSVYWYQQSLDQGLQFLIQYYNGEERAKGNILERFSAQQFPDLHSELNLSSLELGDSALYFCASVRLAGLREQYFGPGTRLTVT.

V and J are TRBV25-1 and TRBJ2-5, with 9 bases identical to TRBD2. The CDR3 covers 13 residues. Losses at the gene ends were 5 bases for V and 4 bases for J; bases not matched to a gene: 2. CDR1 MGHDK and CDR2 SYGVNS come from the germline V gene. Here the CDR3 DNA reads TGTGCCAGCAGTAAACTAGCGGGAGAGACCCAGTACTTC. Translated: CASSKLAGETQYF.